Only a few counts were recorded for the clone carrying this TCR beta chain. CDR3 length equals 13 residues. The V end was cut by 7 bases, the J end by 4 bases, with 13 bases between. Germline V lookup: CDR1 MNHEY, CDR2 SVGAGI. Produced via immunoSEQ multiplex PCR; TCRdb's table is partial and in-frame only. Among nearly 500,000 clones, 76% were seen once, and the ten largest hold around 13%. These data are taken from a study of shared clonotypes between healthy human individuals. The clonotype was recovered from a middle-aged woman in good health. Some clones in this sample may be carry-over from other donors' samples. Sequencing used PBMCs. The chain recombines TRBV6-5 with TRBJ1-2; D call uncertain. The CDR3: CASNPGDGYGYTF. The CDR3 coding sequence is TGTGCCAGCAATCCCGGGGATGGCTATGGCTACACCTTC.